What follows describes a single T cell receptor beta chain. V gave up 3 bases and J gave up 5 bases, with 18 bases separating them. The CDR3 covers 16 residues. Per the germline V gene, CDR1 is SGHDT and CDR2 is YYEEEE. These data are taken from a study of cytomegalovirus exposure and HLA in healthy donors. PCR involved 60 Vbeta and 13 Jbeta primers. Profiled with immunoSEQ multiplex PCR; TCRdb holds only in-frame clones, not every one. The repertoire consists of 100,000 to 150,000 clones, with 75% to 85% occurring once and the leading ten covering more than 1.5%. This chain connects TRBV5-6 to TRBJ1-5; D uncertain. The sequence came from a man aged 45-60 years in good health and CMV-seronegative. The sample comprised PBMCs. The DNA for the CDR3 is TGTGCCAGCAGCTCTAACGAGGAGGGTATTTATCAGCCCCAGCATTTT. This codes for CASSSNEEGIYQPQHF.